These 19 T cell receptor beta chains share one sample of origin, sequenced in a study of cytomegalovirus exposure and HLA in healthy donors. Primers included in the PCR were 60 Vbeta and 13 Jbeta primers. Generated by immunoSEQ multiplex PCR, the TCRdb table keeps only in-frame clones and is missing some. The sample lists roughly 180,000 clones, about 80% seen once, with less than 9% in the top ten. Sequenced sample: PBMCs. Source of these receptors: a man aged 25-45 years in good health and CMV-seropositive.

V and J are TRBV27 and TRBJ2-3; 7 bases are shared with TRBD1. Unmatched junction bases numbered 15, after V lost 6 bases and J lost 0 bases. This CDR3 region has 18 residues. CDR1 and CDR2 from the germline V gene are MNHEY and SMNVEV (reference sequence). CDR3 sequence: CASRSPGQQLLSTDTQYF. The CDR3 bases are TGTGCCAGCAGATCACCGGGACAGCAACTATTAAGCACAGATACGCAGTATTTT.

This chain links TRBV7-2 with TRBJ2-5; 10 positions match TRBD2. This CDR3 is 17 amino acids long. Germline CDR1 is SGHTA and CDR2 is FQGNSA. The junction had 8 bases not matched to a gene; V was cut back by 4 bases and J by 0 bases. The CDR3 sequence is CASSSNSGGMYQETQYF. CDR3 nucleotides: TGTGCCAGCAGCTCCAATAGCGGGGGGATGTACCAAGAGACCCAGTACTTC.

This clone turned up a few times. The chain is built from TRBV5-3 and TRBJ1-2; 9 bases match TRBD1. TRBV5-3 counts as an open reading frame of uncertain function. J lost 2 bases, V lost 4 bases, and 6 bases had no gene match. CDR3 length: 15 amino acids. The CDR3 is CARSPPGQGNYGYTF. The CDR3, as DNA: TGTGCCAGAAGCCCGCCGGGACAGGGCAACTATGGCTACACCTTC.

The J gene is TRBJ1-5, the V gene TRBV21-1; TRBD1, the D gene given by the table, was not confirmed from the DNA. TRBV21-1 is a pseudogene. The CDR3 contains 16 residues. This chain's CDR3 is CASSKAQAAGNQPQHF. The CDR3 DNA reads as TGTGCCAGCAGCAAAGCACAGGCCGCGGGCAATCAGCCCCAGCATTTT.

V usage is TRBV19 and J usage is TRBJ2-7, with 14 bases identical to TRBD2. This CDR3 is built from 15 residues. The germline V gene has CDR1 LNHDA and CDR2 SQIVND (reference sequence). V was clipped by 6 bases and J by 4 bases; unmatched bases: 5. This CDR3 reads CASSPGTSGSYEQYF. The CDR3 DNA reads TGTGCCAGTAGCCCCGGGACTAGCGGGAGTTACGAGCAGTACTTC.

The chain's CDR3 is CASSYLAGGSNEQFF. The CDR3 region has the DNA TGTGCCAGCAGTTATTTAGCGGGAGGCTCCAATGAGCAGTTCTTC. V usage is TRBV6-5 and J usage is TRBJ2-1; TRBD2 matches 10 bases. CDR1 is MNHEY, CDR2 SVGAGI, per germline. The CDR3 totals 15 residues. Trimming took 3 bases from V and 6 from J; bases not matched to a gene: 5.

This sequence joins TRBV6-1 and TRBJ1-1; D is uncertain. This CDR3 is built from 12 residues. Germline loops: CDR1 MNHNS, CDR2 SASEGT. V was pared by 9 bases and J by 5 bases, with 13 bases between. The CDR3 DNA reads TGTGCCAGTCTCTGGGCTGGGACTGAAGCTTTCTTT. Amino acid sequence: CASLWAGTEAFF.

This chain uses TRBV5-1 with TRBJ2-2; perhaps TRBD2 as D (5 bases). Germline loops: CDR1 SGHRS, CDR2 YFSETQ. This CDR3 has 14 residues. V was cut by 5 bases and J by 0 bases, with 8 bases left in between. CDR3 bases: TGCGCCAGCAGAGAGGGCACGAACACCGGGGAGCTGTTTTTT. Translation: CASREGTNTGELFF.

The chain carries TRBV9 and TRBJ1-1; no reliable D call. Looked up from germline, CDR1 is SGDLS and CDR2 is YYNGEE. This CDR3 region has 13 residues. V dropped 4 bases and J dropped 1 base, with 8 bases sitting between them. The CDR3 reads CASSQGGNTEAFF. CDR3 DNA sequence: TGTGCCAGCAGCCAAGGCGGGAACACTGAAGCTTTCTTT.

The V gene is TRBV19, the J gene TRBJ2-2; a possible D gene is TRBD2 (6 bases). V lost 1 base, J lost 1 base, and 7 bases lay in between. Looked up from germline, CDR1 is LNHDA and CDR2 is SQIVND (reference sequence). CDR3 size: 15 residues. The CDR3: CASSIAAGNTGELFF. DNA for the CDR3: TGTGCCAGTAGTATAGCAGCGGGGAACACCGGGGAGCTGTTTTTT.

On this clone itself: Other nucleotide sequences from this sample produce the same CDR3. CDR3 region: CASSLSSGSYNEQFF. The DNA of the CDR3 is TGTGCCAGCAGTTTATCTAGCGGATCCTACAATGAGCAGTTCTTC. This chain connects TRBV27 to TRBJ2-1; possibly TRBD2 for D (6 bases). The CDR3 extends over 15 amino acids. The V gene's germline CDR1 is MNHEY and CDR2 SMNVEV (reference sequence). Trimming took 0 bases from V and 1 from J, leaving 7 bases between them.

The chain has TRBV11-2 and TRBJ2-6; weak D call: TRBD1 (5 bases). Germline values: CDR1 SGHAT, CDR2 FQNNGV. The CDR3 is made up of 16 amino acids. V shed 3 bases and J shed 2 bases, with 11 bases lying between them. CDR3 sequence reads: CASSFGTGTGANVLTF. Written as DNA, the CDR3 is TGTGCCAGCAGCTTCGGAACAGGAACTGGGGCCAACGTCCTGACTTTC.

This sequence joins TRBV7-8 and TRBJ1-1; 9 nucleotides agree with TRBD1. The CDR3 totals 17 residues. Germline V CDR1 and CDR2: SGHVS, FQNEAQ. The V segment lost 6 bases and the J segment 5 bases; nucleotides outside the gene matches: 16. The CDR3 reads CASSYPIGSTGGTEAFF. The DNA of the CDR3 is TGTGCCAGCAGTTATCCCATCGGGTCGACAGGGGGGACTGAAGCTTTCTTT.

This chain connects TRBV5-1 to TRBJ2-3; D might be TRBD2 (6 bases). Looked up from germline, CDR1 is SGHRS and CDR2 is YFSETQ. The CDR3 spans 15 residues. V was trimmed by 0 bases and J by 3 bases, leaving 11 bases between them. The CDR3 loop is CASSLEAGRTDTQYF. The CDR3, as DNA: TGCGCCAGCAGCTTGGAGGCAGGGAGGACAGATACGCAGTATTTT.

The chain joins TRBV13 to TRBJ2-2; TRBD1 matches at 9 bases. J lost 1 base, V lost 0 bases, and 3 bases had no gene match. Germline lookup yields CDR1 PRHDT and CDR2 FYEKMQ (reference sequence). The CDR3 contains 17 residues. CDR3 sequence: CASSLGWTGVNTGELFF. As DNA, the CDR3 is TGTGCCAGCAGCTTAGGGTGGACAGGGGTGAACACCGGGGAGCTGTTTTTT.

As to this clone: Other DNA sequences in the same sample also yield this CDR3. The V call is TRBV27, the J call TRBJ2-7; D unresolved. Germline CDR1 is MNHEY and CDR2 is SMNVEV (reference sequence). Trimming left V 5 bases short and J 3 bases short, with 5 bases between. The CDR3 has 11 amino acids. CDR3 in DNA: TGTGCCAGCAGTCTAGGCTACGAGCAGTACTTC. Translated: CASSLGYEQYF.

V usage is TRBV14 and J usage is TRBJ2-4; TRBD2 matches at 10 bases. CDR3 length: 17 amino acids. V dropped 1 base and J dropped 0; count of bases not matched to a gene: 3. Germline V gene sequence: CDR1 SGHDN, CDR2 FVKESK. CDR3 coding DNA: TGTGCCAGCAGCCAAGGGGGACTAGCGAGAGCCAAAAACATTCAGTACTTC. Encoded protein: CASSQGGLARAKNIQYF.

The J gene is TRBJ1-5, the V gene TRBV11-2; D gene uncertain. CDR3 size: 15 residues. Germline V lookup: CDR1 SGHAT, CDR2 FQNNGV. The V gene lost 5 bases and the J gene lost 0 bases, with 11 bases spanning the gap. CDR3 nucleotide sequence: TGTGCCAGCAGCCCTGGGCCTCATAGCAATCAGCCCCAGCATTTT. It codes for CASSPGPHSNQPQHF.

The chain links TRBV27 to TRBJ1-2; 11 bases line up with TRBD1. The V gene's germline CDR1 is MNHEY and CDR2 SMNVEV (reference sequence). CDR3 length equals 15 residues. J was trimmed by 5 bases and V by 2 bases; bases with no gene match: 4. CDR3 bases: TGTGCCAGCAGTTTAGGGACAGGGGGACTTTATGGCTACACCTTC. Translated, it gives CASSLGTGGLYGYTF.